The clone carrying this T cell receptor beta chain was counted ten times or more. Antigen: not known. This sample was included in a study of T cells in Graves' hyperthyroidism and ophthalmopathy. The CDR3 regions of TCR beta were amplified from RNA transcripts. An initial round of RT-PCR targeting the TCR CDR3 relied on the HTBI primer set. TCRdb redid the calling of the multiplex PCR reads with MiXCR, one entry per CDR3 protein. The sample yields around 350,000 distinct CDR3 sequences, roughly an eighth seen once. Patients were aged 18 to 65, had disease duration under 2 months, and had newly diagnosed hyperthyroidism. Clinical symptoms, serum thyroxine and TRAb, thyroid ultrasound and orbital computed tomography together formed the diagnostic basis. Findings and caveats of the study: Ophthalmopathy was identified by the model a median around 5.9 months ahead of onset. Blood also showed most of the thyroid clonotypes that were expanded above 0.001.

Trimming took 8 bases from V and 2 from J; bases not matched to a gene: 9. The germline gives CDR1 ENHRY, CDR2 SYGVKD. The CDR3 loop spans 17 amino acids. This clonotype originated in a woman between 18 and 29 years old with Graves' hyperthyroidism. This chain links TRBV10-3 with TRBJ2-2, with 12 bases aligning to TRBD2. The specimen was blood. CDR3 in amino acids: CAISALAGGANTGELFF. For the CDR3, the DNA is TGTGCCATCTCCGCACTAGCGGGAGGAGCAAACACCGGGGAGCTGTTTTTT.